Described below is a single T cell receptor beta chain sequence and its context. This sample stems from a study of T cell responses to AZD1222 COVID-19 vaccine. Some clones are missing from TCRdb's copy, which holds only in-frame ones; the method was immunoSEQ multiplex PCR. The sample shows over 85,000 clones, 70% to 90% of them seen only once. The sequencing here drew on peripheral blood, taken on day 0 of AZD1222 vaccination. The receptor's source is an adult in good health.

The CDR3 region has the DNA TGTGCCAGCAGAGGCCAGGAGAACACCGGGGAGCTGTTTTTT. This codes for CASRGQENTGELFF. J is TRBJ2-2 and V is TRBV5-4; D is uncertain. Germline V lookup: CDR1 SGHNT, CDR2 YYREEE (reference sequence). The CDR3 sequence is 14 residues long. Trimming pared 5 bases from V and 1 base from J, leaving 9 bases between.